The 18 T cell receptor beta chains below all came from one sample that was sequenced in a study of long-term antiretroviral therapy in people with HIV (dated by TCRdb to about 2022). The immunoSEQ hsTCRB v3.0 assay was used at survey level resolution to sequence the TRB variable region. TCRdb took this table from immuneACCESS and kept in-frame rearrangements with V and J called. Such tables lack part of the clones; where checked against another copy, unresolved V genes explain under half of the gap, and the rest is unexplained. The sample profile shows about 9,700 clones; roughly four fifths of them were found once. Roughly a fifth of the sample rests with the top ten. This material consisted of unsorted PBMCs, taken 1.8 years before starting antiretroviral therapy. Receptor source: a man aged 40-50 years with HIV.

The gene calls are TRBV7-9 and TRBJ2-3, with TRBD2 identical over 7 bases. This CDR3 spans 15 amino acids. Losses at the gene ends were 5 bases for V and 1 base for J; bases not matched to a gene: 6. The germline V gene has CDR1 SEHNR and CDR2 FQNEAQ (reference sequence). The CDR3 coding sequence is TGTGCCAGCAGCATCAGCGGGGCCCGCACAGATACGCAGTATTTT. Translated, it gives CASSISGARTDTQYF.

The chain recombines TRBV19 with TRBJ1-3, with D hard to call. Germline V gives CDR1 LNHDA, CDR2 SQIVND (reference sequence). CDR3 size: 15 residues. The V end lost 7 bases, the J end lost 0 bases, and 13 bases lay between the germline ends. The CDR3 sequence: CASTSRFGSGNTIYF. CDR3 bases: TGTGCCAGTACTTCGCGATTCGGCTCTGGAAACACCATATATTTT. The full variable domain, in which reference TRBV19 and TRBJ1-3 provide the parts outside the CDR3, is DGGITQSPKYLFRKEGQNVTLSCEQNLNHDAMYWYRQDPGQGLRLIYYSQIVNDFQKGDIAEGYSVSREKKESFPLTVTSAQKNPTAFYLCASTSRFGSGNTIYFGEGSWLTVV.

This chain joins TRBV10-3 and TRBJ2-3; 10 nucleotides agree with TRBD1. CDR1 ENHRY and CDR2 SYGVKD come from the germline V gene. With 3 bases clipped from V and 5 bases from J, the junction kept 2 bases outside the gene matches. The CDR3 is made up of 14 amino acids. The CDR3 protein is CAISDGQGGDTQYF. For the CDR3, the DNA is TGTGCCATCAGTGACGGACAGGGGGGAGATACGCAGTATTTT.

This clone was observed a handful of times. The chain carries TRBV11-2 and TRBJ2-2, with 13 bases that match TRBD2. The germline V gene has CDR1 SGHAT and CDR2 FQNNGV. Unmatched junction bases numbered 4, after V lost 5 bases and J lost 1 base. The CDR3 is 17 amino acids. CDR3 sequence: CASSARTSGGNTGELFF. The CDR3 coding sequence is TGTGCCAGCAGCGCCCGGACTAGCGGGGGGAACACCGGGGAGCTGTTTTTT.

The rearrangement joins TRBV2 to TRBJ2-5, with D perhaps matching TRBD1 or TRBD2 (5 bases each). The CDR3 extends over 13 amino acids. V was pared by 4 bases and J by 2 bases, with 8 bases between. The germline V gene has CDR1 SNHLY and CDR2 FYNNEI. DNA of the CDR3: TGTGCCAGCAGTGGGGGACGGCAAGAGACCCAGTACTTC. This translates into CASSGGRQETQYF.

The CDR3 DNA follows: TGTGCCAGCAGCCAAGGAGCATGGGCAGGCGGCACTGAAGCTTTCTTT. Translating it yields CASSQGAWAGGTEAFF. The V and J genes are TRBV14 and TRBJ1-1, with no clear D. The germline V and J ends were trimmed by 1 base and 4 bases, with 16 bases remaining between them. The CDR3 runs to 16 residues. CDR1 and CDR2 from the germline V gene are SGHDN and FVKESK.

The chain combines TRBV19 with TRBJ1-1; D gene ambiguous. The V gene's germline CDR1 is LNHDA and CDR2 SQIVND (reference sequence). V was shortened by 5 bases and J by 0 bases, with 10 bases between the two germline ends. The CDR3 sequence is 14 residues long. CDR3 coding DNA: TGTGCCAGTAGTTGGTCGGATATGAACACTGAAGCTTTCTTT. It codes for CASSWSDMNTEAFF.

CDR3 nucleotides: TGCGCCAGCAGCTTCGGGGGACACAACTCCTACGAGCAGTACTTC. It is translated as CASSFGGHNSYEQYF. The rearrangement joins TRBV5-1 to TRBJ2-7, with D perhaps assigned TRBD1 or TRBD2 (6 bases each). Germline values: CDR1 SGHRS, CDR2 YFSETQ. The CDR3 is 15 residues long. The V end was cut by 2 bases, the J end by 0 bases, with 12 bases between.

The sample holds one count of this clone. The chain uses TRBV12-5 and TRBJ2-2; a weak D match, TRBD2 (5 bases). Germline V gene data show CDR1 as LGHNT and CDR2 as FRNRAP. The CDR3 consists of 15 residues. Trimming left V 1 base short and J 6 bases short, with 12 bases between. CDR3 sequence (DNA): TGTGCTAGTGGTTTGGCACTTACTAGTTCCGGGGAGCTGTTTTTT. This gives the protein CASGLALTSSGELFF.

V gene TRBV28 combines with J gene TRBJ1-5, with 7 bases fitting TRBD1. Unmatched junction bases numbered 5, after V lost 6 bases and J lost 0 bases. The V gene's germline CDR1 is MDHEN and CDR2 SYDVKM. This CDR3 region has 15 residues. CDR3 loop: CASRPGGSSNQPQHF. The CDR3 DNA sequence: TGTGCCAGCAGGCCAGGGGGTTCTAGCAATCAGCCCCAGCATTTT.

CDR3 nucleotides: TGTGCCAGCAGCTTGCCCAACGCCGGGGAGCTGTTTTTT. Translated, it gives CASSLPNAGELFF. The chain joins TRBV5-6 to TRBJ2-2; no definite D call. Germline V gene data show CDR1 as SGHDT and CDR2 as YYEEEE. Trimming cost V 1 base and J 6 bases, with 7 bases left between them. The CDR3 sequence is 13 residues long.

The chain carries TRBV19 and TRBJ2-1, with D possibly being TRBD2 (6 bases). The CDR3 has 15 residues. Germline V gene lookup returns CDR1 LNHDA and CDR2 SQIVND (reference sequence). V was cut by 3 bases and J by 5 bases, with 14 bases left in between. CDR3 sequence: CASSINWGLDNEQFF. The CDR3 DNA reads as TGTGCCAGTAGTATTAATTGGGGACTCGACAATGAGCAGTTCTTC.

The V and J genes are TRBV6-5 and TRBJ2-7; the match to TRBD1 covers 10 bases. Germline V gives CDR1 MNHEY, CDR2 SVGAGI. Trimming at V came to 6 bases and at J to 3 bases, leaving 5 bases not matched to a gene. This CDR3 has 14 residues. The CDR3 region has the DNA TGTGCCAGCAGGAGGGGACAGGGGATCTACGAGCAGTACTTC. Translating gives CASRRGQGIYEQYF.

The chain joins TRBV9 to TRBJ1-4; D is ambiguous. Germline CDR1 reads SGDLS; CDR2 reads YYNGEE. Trimming stripped 0 bases from V and 3 bases from J, with 9 bases between. The CDR3 is 15 residues long. For the CDR3, the DNA is TGTGCCAGCAGCGTAGTGGCCGGGCCTAATGAAAAACTGTTTTTT. Translated: CASSVVAGPNEKLFF.

The chain is built from TRBV5-8 and TRBJ1-5; possibly TRBD1 for D (5 bases). The germline V and J ends were trimmed by 0 bases and 9 bases, with 16 bases remaining between them. The CDR3 totals 15 residues. Germline lookup yields CDR1 SGHTS and CDR2 YDEGEE. The CDR3 reads CASSLGELRGWPQHF. For the CDR3, the DNA is TGTGCCAGCAGCTTGGGGGAACTAAGGGGATGGCCCCAGCATTTT. The full variable domain, completed using reference TRBV5-8 and TRBJ1-5, is EAGVTQSPTHLIKTRGQQATLRCSPISGHTSVYWYQQALGLGLQFLLWYDEGEERNRGNFPPRFSGRQFPNYSSELNVNALELEDSALYLCASSLGELRGWPQHFGDGTRLSIL.

In DNA form, the CDR3 reads TGTGCCAGTAGCTTCGAATCCGGGGGGATTGAGGAAAAACTGTTTTTT. This translates into CASSFESGGIEEKLFF. The chain couples TRBV19 to TRBJ1-4; a possible D gene is TRBD1 (5 bases). The CDR3 loop spans 16 amino acids. V lost 6 bases and J 8 bases, leaving 22 bases between the germline ends. CDR1 and CDR2 (germline): LNHDA, SQIVND (reference sequence).

The rearrangement links TRBV28 to TRBJ1-2; 7 bases fit TRBD1. In germline, CDR1 is MDHEN, CDR2 SYDVKM. V shed 6 bases, J shed 5 bases, and the junction held 6 bases outside the gene matches. The CDR3 has 13 amino acids. CDR3 amino acids: CASRTDRVYGYTF. The CDR3 DNA reads as TGTGCCAGCAGGACCGACAGGGTGTATGGCTACACCTTC.

The J gene is TRBJ1-2, the V gene TRBV20-1; unclear D gene. This CDR3 contains 11 residues. Germline V lookup: CDR1 DFQATT, CDR2 SNEGSKA (reference sequence). V lost 1 base, J lost 8 bases, and 8 bases lay in between. The CDR3 bases are TGCAGTGCTAGAGGGGAGTCCGGCTACACCTTC. It yields the protein CSARGESGYTF.